These 23 T cell receptor beta chains originate from one sample sequenced in a study of T cells in Graves' hyperthyroidism and ophthalmopathy. Authors of the study amplified TCR beta CDR3 regions from RNA transcripts. The HTBI primer set drove a first-round RT-PCR of the TCR CDR3. Via MiXCR, TCRdb re-called the multiplex PCR reads, giving one row per CDR3 protein. The sample has about 270,000 distinct CDR3 sequences; roughly 15% are singletons. Sequencing used blood. The receptors come from a woman between 50 and 59 years old with Graves' hyperthyroidism that later progressed to Graves' ophthalmopathy.

The gene calls are TRBV20-1 and TRBJ1-2; D ambiguous. V lost 0 bases and J 4 bases, leaving 9 bases between the germline ends. There are 13 residues in the CDR3. Germline V gene data show CDR1 as DFQATT and CDR2 as SNEGSKA (reference sequence). The CDR3 bases are TGCAGTGCTAGAGATACGTTCTTCTATGGCTACACCTTC. It codes for CSARDTFFYGYTF.

The chain employs TRBV28 and TRBJ2-7; TRBD2 matches at 13 bases. V shed 7 bases and J 6 bases; nucleotides not matched to a gene: 9. Germline V gene lookup returns CDR1 MDHEN and CDR2 SYDVKM. This CDR3 is built from 15 residues. DNA of the CDR3: TGTGCCAGCACCTTAGCCGGGACTAGCGGGGTCGAGCAGTACTTC. It specifies CASTLAGTSGVEQYF.

The genes are TRBV4-1 and TRBJ2-1, with TRBD2 matching 14 bases. The length of the CDR3 is 20 residues. The V gene's germline CDR1 is MGHRA and CDR2 YSYEKL. V lost 3 bases to trimming and J lost 2 bases; unmatched junction nucleotides: 12. The DNA for the CDR3 is TGCGCCAGCAGCCAGGAATCCGGGACTAGCGGGAGATGGACCTACAATGAGCAGTTCTTC. Its translation is CASSQESGTSGRWTYNEQFF.

This clonotype was found a few times. The chain joins TRBV14 to TRBJ1-4; D possibly corresponds to TRBD1 (5 bases). Germline CDR1 is SGHDN and CDR2 is FVKESK. The CDR3 covers 13 residues. The V end lost 3 bases, the J end lost 5 bases, and 7 bases lay between the germline ends. The CDR3 sequence: CASSQDINEKLFF. For the CDR3, the DNA is TGTGCCAGCAGCCAGGACATCAATGAAAAACTGTTTTTT.

This clonotype came up a few times. V gene TRBV13 combines with J gene TRBJ2-3; 11 nucleotides align to TRBD2. The CDR3 is made up of 16 amino acids. The ends lost 2 bases at V and 0 bases at J; junction bases unmatched: 1. CDR1 and CDR2 from the germline V gene are PRHDT and FYEKMQ (reference sequence). The CDR3 DNA follows: TGTGCCAGCAGCTTACGGACTAGCGGGAGCACAGATACGCAGTATTTT. Its protein product is CASSLRTSGSTDTQYF. The whole variable domain, remainder taken from reference TRBV13 and TRBJ2-3, is AAGVIQSPRHLIKEKRETATLKCYPIPRHDTVYWYQQGPGQDPQFLISFYEKMQSDKGSIPDRFSAQQFSDYHSELNMSSLELGDSALYFCASSLRTSGSTDTQYFGPGTRLTVL.

This clonotype was observed at least ten times. V and J are TRBV7-2 and TRBJ2-3; D perhaps matches TRBD1 (7 bases). Trimming removed 3 bases from V and 6 bases from J, with 16 bases in between. The germline CDR1 and CDR2 sequences are SGHTA and FQGNSA. The CDR3 length is 15 residues. CDR3 region: CASSFGLAGGDTQYF. The DNA for the CDR3 is TGTGCCAGCAGCTTCGGCCTAGCAGGGGGGGATACGCAGTATTTT.

This clonotype was picked up many times. This chain connects TRBV4-1 to TRBJ2-3, with a possible D match to TRBD2 (5 bases). From germline, CDR1 is MGHRA and CDR2 YSYEKL. The CDR3 spans 16 residues. Trimming took 4 bases from V and 2 from J, leaving 16 bases between them. CDR3 region: CASSPTVQRYTDTQYF. The CDR3 region has the DNA TGCGCCAGCAGCCCTACAGTGCAGCGGTACACAGATACGCAGTATTTT.

This clonotype was recorded at least ten times. The chain recombines TRBV28 with TRBJ2-1; maybe TRBD2 (6 bases). CDR3 size: 14 residues. Looked up from germline, CDR1 is MDHEN and CDR2 is SYDVKM. Trimming took off 5 bases at V and 4 bases at J, with 12 bases between the two ends. The CDR3 sequence is CASSLSGTYNEQFF. For the CDR3, the DNA is TGTGCCAGCAGTCTTAGCGGTACTTACAATGAGCAGTTCTTC.

At least ten counts were recorded for this clonotype. The gene calls are TRBV28 and TRBJ2-3; 9 bases match TRBD2. Looked up from germline, CDR1 is MDHEN and CDR2 is SYDVKM. The CDR3 is made up of 15 amino acids. The J segment lost 2 bases and the V segment lost 6 bases, leaving 6 bases of the junction unmatched. CDR3 DNA: TGTGCCAGCAGCTTTAGCGGGGGACCCACAGATACGCAGTATTTT. Protein: CASSFSGGPTDTQYF.

This clonotype was detected many times. The chain employs TRBV11-2 and TRBJ2-3; 7 bases fit TRBD2. CDR1 is SGHAT and CDR2 is FQNNGV in the germline V gene. V lost 3 bases, J lost 6 bases, and 6 bases stayed unmatched. The CDR3 covers 14 residues. The CDR3 sequence is CASSFRLAWDTQYF. CDR3 nucleotides: TGTGCCAGCAGCTTCCGACTAGCCTGGGATACGCAGTATTTT.

This clonotype was seen more than once but under ten times. Possible read error: a much larger clone is one base away. This chain uses TRBV28 with TRBJ2-5, with 10 bases matching TRBD2. CDR3 length: 16 amino acids. Looked up from germline, CDR1 is MDHEN and CDR2 is SYDVKM. V shed 3 bases and J 9 bases; nucleotides not matched to a gene: 13. CDR3 DNA sequence: TGTGCCAGCAGTTTTCCTAGCGGGAGATATGAGGAGGCCCAGTACTTC. This codes for CASSFPSGRYEEAQYF.

A word on this clonotype: A much larger clone sits a single nucleotide away, making a read error possible. The chain uses TRBV2 and TRBJ1-3, with unresolved D. Per the germline V gene, CDR1 is SNHLY and CDR2 is FYNNEI. Trimming took off 2 bases at V and 0 bases at J, with 11 bases between the two ends. CDR3 length: 16 residues. CDR3 in amino acids: CASSEPRTHSGNTIYF. Written as DNA, the CDR3 is TGTGCCAGCAGTGAACCCAGGACTCACTCTGGAAACACCATATATTTT.

The chain is built from TRBV7-3 and TRBJ2-3; D may be TRBD1 or TRBD2 (5 bases each). V was pared by 6 bases and J by 4 bases, with 14 bases between. The CDR3 has 14 residues. From germline, CDR1 is SGHTA and CDR2 FQGTGA. The CDR3 nucleotides are TGTGCCAGCAGTGCCGGGACCTACTCAGATACGCAGTATTTT. Encoded protein: CASSAGTYSDTQYF.

There are many counts of this clonotype. The chain employs TRBV10-3 and TRBJ2-1; 10 bases are a match to TRBD2. The CDR3 loop spans 12 amino acids. The V gene's germline CDR1 is ENHRY and CDR2 SYGVKD. Losses at the gene ends were 10 bases for V and 8 bases for J; bases not matched to a gene: 5. Here the CDR3 reads CATSGTSDEQFF. For the CDR3, the DNA is TGTGCCACCTCCGGGACTAGCGATGAGCAGTTCTTC.

This clonotype was seen repeatedly, ten times or more. The rearrangement joins TRBV6-1 to TRBJ1-1; possibly TRBD1 for D (6 bases). Trimming took off 7 bases at V and 2 bases at J, with 11 bases between the two ends. Per the germline V gene, CDR1 is MNHNS and CDR2 is SASEGT. There are 13 residues in the CDR3. The CDR3 loop reads CASIGQINTEAFF. Written as DNA, the CDR3 is TGTGCCAGCATAGGACAGATTAACACTGAAGCTTTCTTT.

In this sample, this clonotype turned up many times. The V call is TRBV6-5, the J call TRBJ2-7, with a tentative D call TRBD1 (5 bases). This CDR3 is built from 14 residues. V was trimmed by 0 bases and J by 3 bases, leaving 9 bases between them. CDR1 is MNHEY and CDR2 is SVGAGI in the germline V gene. Here the CDR3 DNA reads TGTGCCAGCAGTTACTCGAGCAGGGTCTACGAGCAGTACTTC. Translating it yields CASSYSSRVYEQYF.

The chain employs TRBV20-1 and TRBJ1-6, with D perhaps matching TRBD1 (6 bases). Germline assignment: CDR1 DFQATT and CDR2 SNEGSKA (reference sequence). This CDR3 has 14 amino acids. Trimming cost V 3 bases and J 5 bases, with 11 bases left between them. This CDR3 reads CSASGAGDNSPLHF. DNA of the CDR3: TGCAGTGCTAGCGGGGCAGGGGATAATTCACCCCTCCACTTT.

This clonotype was seen many times. The chain joins TRBV25-1 to TRBJ2-1; 7 bases are a match to TRBD1. CDR3 length equals 16 residues. The germline CDR1 and CDR2 sequences are MGHDK and SYGVNS. The trim removed 1 base at V and 4 bases at J, leaving 7 bases unmatched. The CDR3 protein is CASSEWGTVDYNEQFF. CDR3 nucleotide sequence: TGTGCCAGCAGTGAATGGGGGACAGTGGATTACAATGAGCAGTTCTTC.

This clonotype was counted ten times or more. The CDR3 DNA is TGTGCCAGCAGCATAGGACAGGGGGTGAACACTGAAGCTTTCTTT. As protein: CASSIGQGVNTEAFF. The chain has TRBV3-1 and TRBJ1-1, with TRBD1 matching 10 bases. Germline V CDR1 and CDR2: LGHDT, YNNKEL (reference sequence). V trimming: 5 bases; J trimming: 0 bases; junction bases outside the gene matches: 3. The CDR3 contains 15 residues.

This clonotype was detected many times. This rearrangement joins TRBV2 to TRBJ1-5; TRBD1 matches 7 bases. This CDR3 region has 17 residues. Per the germline V gene, CDR1 is SNHLY and CDR2 is FYNNEI. V shed 5 bases and J 1 base; nucleotides not matched to a gene: 11. The CDR3 DNA follows: TGTGCCAGCAGTTTATTTCCTCCGGGACAGAGCAATCAGCCCCAGCATTTT. Protein: CASSLFPPGQSNQPQHF.

This clonotype has at least ten counts. The gene calls are TRBV18 and TRBJ2-3, with 8 bases matching TRBD2. Looked up from germline, CDR1 is KGHSH and CDR2 is LQKENI. V trimming: 4 bases; J trimming: 5 bases; junction bases outside the gene matches: 8. The CDR3 runs to 15 residues. The CDR3 coding sequence is TGTGCCAGCTCACGTCCGAGCGGGAGTGAAGATACGCAGTATTTT. This codes for CASSRPSGSEDTQYF.

The chain recombines TRBV3-1 with TRBJ1-5; 9 nucleotides match TRBD1. The CDR3 runs to 18 residues. Unmatched junction bases numbered 14, after V lost 4 bases and J lost 4 bases. Germline values: CDR1 LGHDT, CDR2 YNNKEL (reference sequence). This CDR3 reads CASSLGKIGTGFNQPQHF. The CDR3 nucleotides read TGTGCCAGCAGCCTCGGGAAGATCGGGACAGGGTTTAATCAGCCCCAGCATTTT. Supplemented by reference TRBV3-1 and TRBJ1-5, the full variable domain reads DTAVSQTPKYLVTQMGNDKSIKCEQNLGHDTMYWYKQDSKKFLKIMFSYNNKELIINETVPNRFSPKSPDKAHLNLHINSLELGDSAVYFCASSLGKIGTGFNQPQHFGDGTRLSIL.

This clonotype came up many times. The chain combines TRBV28 with TRBJ1-2; 11 positions match TRBD1. The CDR3 is 17 residues long. The trim removed 1 base at V and 8 bases at J, leaving 12 bases unmatched. Germline CDR1 and CDR2: MDHEN and SYDVKM. For the CDR3, the DNA is TGTGCCAGCAGTTTATTCTCTGGACAGGGGGCGGCTAGGGGCTACACCTTC. This codes for CASSLFSGQGAARGYTF.